A single sample is the source of the 9 T cell receptor beta chains below, sequenced in a study of blood T cell repertoires in COVID-19. Assay used: immunoSEQ multiplex PCR; TCRdb lists only in-frame clones, some missing. In the table there are hundreds of thousands of clones, around 85% of which are singletons. Sequenced sample: peripheral blood. The source is a woman between 18 and 29 years old with acute or convalescent COVID-19.

J is TRBJ2-1 and V is TRBV5-1, with 13 bases aligning to TRBD2. This CDR3 is 15 amino acids long. The J segment lost 5 bases and the V segment lost 7 bases, leaving 6 bases of the junction unmatched. CDR1 and CDR2 from the germline V gene are SGHRS and YFSETQ. The CDR3 DNA follows: TGCGCCAGCGAAGGACTAGCGGGGGTTCACAATGAGCAGTTCTTC. Encoded protein: CASEGLAGVHNEQFF.

This rearrangement joins TRBV6-2 or TRBV6-3 to TRBJ2-5, with no clear D. This CDR3 has 14 amino acids. Germline-derived CDR1 and CDR2 are MNHEY and SVGEGT. V dropped 3 bases and J dropped 5 bases, with 13 bases sitting between them. This chain's CDR3 is CASSYFTLGETQYF. For the CDR3, the DNA is TGTGCCAGCAGTTATTTTACCCTCGGGGAGACCCAGTACTTC.

The rearrangement uses TRBV19 and TRBJ2-5, with 12 bases lining up with TRBD2. Per the germline V gene, CDR1 is LNHDA and CDR2 is SQIVND (reference sequence). This CDR3 has 16 residues. V gave up 9 bases and J gave up 2 bases; unmatched junction bases: 10. The CDR3 DNA follows: TGTGCCAGCGGCCAAGGGACTAGCGGGCGACAAGAGACCCAGTACTTC. Translating it yields CASGQGTSGRQETQYF.

This sequence joins TRBV12-5 and TRBJ1-2; no clear D gene. V lost 1 base, J lost 7 bases, and 16 bases lay in between. CDR3 length: 15 amino acids. Germline assignment: CDR1 LGHNT and CDR2 FRNRAP. CDR3 region: CASGLEAGSPFGYTF. In nucleotides, the CDR3 is TGTGCTAGTGGTTTGGAAGCCGGGAGCCCCTTTGGCTACACCTTC.

The gene calls are TRBV5-1 and TRBJ1-1; possible D gene TRBD1, 6 bases. The germline V and J ends were trimmed by 3 bases and 5 bases, with 14 bases remaining between them. The CDR3 is 14 amino acids. Germline lookup yields CDR1 SGHRS and CDR2 YFSETQ. DNA for the CDR3: TGCGCCAGCAGCTCTCGACAGGAGTTAACTGAAGCTTTCTTT. Translated: CASSSRQELTEAFF.

The rearrangement links TRBV6-5 to TRBJ2-7; 9 bases are shared with TRBD2. The CDR3 consists of 15 residues. Looked up from germline, CDR1 is MNHEY and CDR2 is SVGAGI. The trim removed 7 bases at V and 5 bases at J, leaving 12 bases unmatched. In DNA form, the CDR3 reads TGTGCCAGCACACCAGGGCTAGCGGGATTCAACGAGCAGTACTTC. This sequence encodes CASTPGLAGFNEQYF.

The chain is built from TRBV10-3 and TRBJ1-5; D not certain. V lost 3 bases, J lost 0 bases, and 9 bases lay in between. CDR3 length: 15 residues. Germline loops: CDR1 ENHRY, CDR2 SYGVKD. CDR3 coding DNA: TGTGCCATCAGTGATGTGGAGGATAGCAATCAGCCCCAGCATTTT. Protein sequence: CAISDVEDSNQPQHF.

This chain links TRBV6-5 with TRBJ2-7, with 9 nucleotides matching TRBD1. From germline, CDR1 is MNHEY and CDR2 SVGAGI. The CDR3 spans 15 residues. The J segment lost 2 bases and the V segment lost 5 bases, leaving 7 bases of the junction unmatched. The DNA of the CDR3 is TGTGCCAGCAGTCTACAGGGGGCTCCACCCTACGAGCAGTACTTC. Protein product: CASSLQGAPPYEQYF.

This clone was recorded once. The genes are TRBV18 and TRBJ2-7, with 7 nucleotides matching TRBD1. Per germline, CDR1 KGHSH and CDR2 LQKENI. V dropped 1 base and J dropped 3; count of bases not matched to a gene: 3. This CDR3 comprises 14 residues. The CDR3 bases are TGTGCCAGCTCACCACAGGGGGCAGACTACGAGCAGTACTTC. Its protein product is CASSPQGADYEQYF. The whole variable domain, remainder taken from reference TRBV18 and TRBJ2-7, is NAGVMQNPRHLVRRRGQEARLRCSPMKGHSHVYWYRQLPEEGLKFMVYLQKENIIDESGMPKERFSAEFPKEGPSILRIQQVVRGDSAAYFCASSPQGADYEQYFGPGTRLTVT.